These T cell receptor beta chains were read from a single sample in a study of blood T cell repertoires in COVID-19. Some clones are missing from TCRdb's copy, which holds only in-frame ones; the method was immunoSEQ multiplex PCR. The sample records about 380,000 clones, about four fifths being singletons. Sequencing used peripheral blood. Every receptor here comes from a human donor with acute or convalescent COVID-19. The donor label of this sample is uncertain. Each CDR3 is given with its conserved first and last residue. The D gene is left open where the match is weak. Clone sizes are given selectively: once, few, many, or a class where the clone is expanded.

d_gene	j_gene	v_gene	abundance	CDR3aa	CDR3nt
TRBD1	TRBJ1-1	TRBV4-2	few	CASSPSTGETEAFF	TGTGCCAGCAGCCCATCGACAGGGGAGACTGAAGCTTTCTTT
NA	TRBJ2-1	TRBV12-5	NA	CASGLPGGYNEQFF	TGTGCTAGTGGTTTGCCCGGGGGATACAATGAGCAGTTCTTC
TRBD1	TRBJ2-7	TRBV18	NA	CASSPPQGRSYEQYF	TGTGCCAGCTCACCACCACAGGGGCGCTCCTACGAGCAGTACTTC
NA	TRBJ2-1	TRBV5-4	few	CASSSRPKGQNPEQFF	TGTGCCAGCAGCTCCCGCCCGAAGGGGCAAAACCCTGAGCAGTTCTTC
NA	TRBJ2-5	TRBV27	NA	CASSRRSGPPGETQYF	TGTGCCAGCAGCAGGAGAAGCGGGCCGCCGGGGGAGACCCAGTACTTC
TRBD1	TRBJ1-2	TRBV6-1	NA	CASSEKGGQIYGYTF	TGTGCCAGCAGTGAAAAGGGGGGACAGATCTATGGCTACACCTTC
TRBD1	TRBJ1-3	TRBV3-1/TRBV3-2	NA	CASSHGTVSGNTIYF	TGTGCCAGCAGCCATGGGACAGTATCTGGAAACACCATATATTTT
NA	TRBJ2-1	TRBV2	many	CASSEEGGAYNEQFF	TGTGCCAGCAGTGAAGAGGGGGGGGCCTACAATGAGCAGTTCTTC
TRBD2	TRBJ2-2	TRBV3-1/TRBV3-2	NA	CASSPRLARNTGELFF	TGTGCCAGCAGCCCCCGACTAGCGAGGAACACCGGGGAGCTGTTTTTT
NA	TRBJ2-1	TRBV19	many	CASSDLGSYNEQFF	TGTGCCAGTAGTGACTTGGGCTCCTACAATGAGCAGTTCTTC
TRBD2	TRBJ2-3	TRBV18	NA	CASSPRLAASTDTQYF	TGTGCCAGCTCACCACGACTAGCGGCTAGCACAGATACGCAGTATTTT
NA	TRBJ1-5	TRBV7-2	NA	CASSLMGTLVEPQHF	TGTGCCAGCAGCTTAATGGGGACACTCGTTGAGCCCCAGCATTTT
NA	TRBJ2-5	TRBV5-4	NA	CASSLRGPETQYF	TGTGCCAGCAGCTTAAGGGGCCCAGAGACCCAGTACTTC
NA	TRBJ2-2	TRBV30	NA	CAFRSHPRGELFF	TGTGCCTTCCGGTCCCACCCCCGCGGGGAGCTGTTTTTT
TRBD1	TRBJ1-1	TRBV11-1	NA	CASCITGANTEAFF	TGTGCCAGCTGTATTACAGGGGCGAACACTGAAGCTTTCTTT
TRBD1	TRBJ1-2	TRBV6-5	NA	CASRTTGTGKHGYTF	TGTGCCAGCAGAACTACCGGGACAGGGAAGCATGGCTACACCTTC
NA	TRBJ1-1	TRBV9	NA	CASSVDAGTLTEAFF	TGTGCCAGCAGCGTAGATGCAGGGACATTGACTGAAGCTTTCTTT
TRBD1	TRBJ1-4	TRBV28	NA	CASSLRGGGEKLFF	TGTGCCAGCAGTTTGCGAGGGGGCGGTGAAAAACTGTTTTTT
TRBD1	TRBJ2-3	TRBV5-1	NA	CASSPSGTGGTDTQYF	TGCGCCAGCAGCCCTTCCGGGACAGGGGGCACAGATACGCAGTATTTT
TRBD1	TRBJ1-6	TRBV30	few	CAWNFRGTGELYNSPLHF	TGTGCCTGGAACTTTCGAGGGACAGGCGAATTATATAATTCACCCCTCCACTTT
TRBD1	TRBJ1-1	TRBV5-1	NA	CASSLTTGGWENTEAFF	TGCGCCAGCAGCTTAACTACAGGGGGTTGGGAGAACACTGAAGCTTTCTTT
TRBD2	TRBJ2-7	TRBV19	NA	CASRTSGSSYYEQYF	TGTGCCAGTAGGACTAGCGGGAGCTCCTACTACGAGCAGTACTTC
NA	TRBJ1-5	TRBV28	NA	CASSAQNQPQHF	TGTGCCAGCAGTGCCCAGAATCAGCCCCAGCATTTT
TRBD1	TRBJ1-1	TRBV3-1/TRBV3-2	NA	CAARQGWNTEAFF	TGTGCCGCCCGACAGGGATGGAACACTGAAGCTTTCTTT
TRBD1	TRBJ2-7	TRBV6-5	NA	CASRGTGDYEQYF	TGTGCCAGCAGAGGAACAGGGGACTACGAGCAGTACTTC
NA	TRBJ2-1	TRBV28	NA	CASSRGSSYNEQFF	TGTGCCAGCAGCCGCGGAAGCTCCTACAATGAGCAGTTCTTC
TRBD1	TRBJ1-6	TRBV11-2	many	CASSVLQGGLSPLHF	TGTGCCAGCAGCGTACTACAGGGGGGCCTTTCACCCCTCCACTTT
TRBD2	TRBJ2-3	TRBV12-5	few	CASGWTSGSTDTQYF	TGTGCTAGTGGTTGGACTAGCGGGAGCACAGATACGCAGTATTTT
NA	TRBJ1-5	TRBV6-5	NA	CASTLWGEGNQPQHF	TGTGCCAGCACCCTGTGGGGGGAAGGCAATCAGCCCCAGCATTTT
NA	TRBJ1-2	TRBV6-5	NA	CASSYKGGGYTF	TGTGCCAGCAGTTACAAGGGAGGGGGCTACACCTTC
NA	TRBJ1-1	TRBV4-1	NA	CASKGQSNTEAFF	TGCGCCAGCAAGGGGCAGTCGAACACTGAAGCTTTCTTT